The 3 T cell receptor beta chains below come from one sample, sequenced in a study of blood T cell repertoires in COVID-19. TCRdb's table, derived via immunoSEQ multiplex PCR, lists solely in-frame clones and lacks some. The data contain tens of thousands of clones, about nine tenths of them singletons. Material for sequencing was peripheral blood. The receptors originated from a man between 60 and 75 years old with acute or convalescent COVID-19.

The chain joins TRBV15 to TRBJ2-2; D not resolved. The CDR3 runs 14 residues. V lost 0 bases, J lost 2 bases, and 4 bases lay in between. The germline V gene has CDR1 LNHNV and CDR2 YYDKDF (reference sequence). The CDR3 here is CATSRESNTGELFF. The DNA for the CDR3 is TGTGCCACCAGCAGAGAGTCTAACACCGGGGAGCTGTTTTTT.

The chain couples TRBV5-6 to TRBJ1-3, with TRBD1 as a possible D gene (6 bases). Trimming left V 1 base short and J 0 bases short, with 11 bases between. In germline, CDR1 is SGHDT, CDR2 YYEEEE. CDR3 size: 16 residues. The DNA of the CDR3 is TGTGCCAGCAGCTTGAGGGGGGGCTCCTCTGGAAACACCATATATTTT. It is translated as CASSLRGGSSGNTIYF.

This clone was recorded once. V is TRBV6-5 and J is TRBJ2-2; 7 positions agree with TRBD1. Germline V lookup: CDR1 MNHEY, CDR2 SVGAGI. The length of the CDR3 is 13 residues. Trimming took 5 bases from V and 4 from J; bases not matched to a gene: 1. CDR3 DNA sequence: TGTGCCAGCAGTCGACAGGGCACCGGGGAGCTGTTTTTT. It yields the protein CASSRQGTGELFF.